This entry lists 2 T cell receptor beta chains sequenced from one sample in a study of blood T cell repertoires in COVID-19. The repertoire was sequenced with immunoSEQ multiplex PCR; TCRdb's copy has only in-frame clones and lacks some. The sample carries some 65,000 clones, approximately 83% recorded once. The sequencing sample was made of peripheral blood. These receptors were obtained from a man older than 75 with acute or convalescent COVID-19.

This chain links TRBV19 with TRBJ1-4; 10 bases agree with TRBD1. Germline V lookup: CDR1 LNHDA, CDR2 SQIVND (reference sequence). The CDR3 loop spans 14 amino acids. J gave up 5 bases and V 6 bases, and 3 bases lay outside the gene matches. Here the CDR3 DNA reads TGTGCCAGTAGCCGGGACAGGGGCAATGAAAAACTGTTTTTT. This encodes CASSRDRGNEKLFF.

This chain joins TRBV5-1 and TRBJ2-5, with a weak D call TRBD1 (6 bases). CDR1 and CDR2 from the germline V gene are SGHRS and YFSETQ. Trimming shortened V by 7 bases and J by 1 base, and 14 bases separated the two germline ends. The CDR3 has 14 amino acids. CDR3 coding DNA: TGCGCCAGCGTGCCGGGACACAGCCAAGAGACCCAGTACTTC. Its translation is CASVPGHSQETQYF.